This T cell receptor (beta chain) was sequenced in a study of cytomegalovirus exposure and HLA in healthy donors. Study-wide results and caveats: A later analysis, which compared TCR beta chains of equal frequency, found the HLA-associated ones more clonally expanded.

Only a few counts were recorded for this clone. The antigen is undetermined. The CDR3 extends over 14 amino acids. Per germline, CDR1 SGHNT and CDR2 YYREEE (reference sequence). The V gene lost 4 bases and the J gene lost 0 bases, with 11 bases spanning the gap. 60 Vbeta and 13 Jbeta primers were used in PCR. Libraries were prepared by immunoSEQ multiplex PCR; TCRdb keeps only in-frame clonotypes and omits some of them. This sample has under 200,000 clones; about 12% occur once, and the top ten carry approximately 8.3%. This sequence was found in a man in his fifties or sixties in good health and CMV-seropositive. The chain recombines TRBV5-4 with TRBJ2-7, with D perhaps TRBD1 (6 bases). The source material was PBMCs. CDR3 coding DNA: TGTGCCAGCAGCCCCGGGACAATCTCCTACGAGCAGTACTTC. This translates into CASSPGTISYEQYF. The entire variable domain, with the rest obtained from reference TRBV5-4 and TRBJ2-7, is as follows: ETGVTQSPTHLIKTRGQQVTLRCSSQSGHNTVSWYQQALGQGPQFIFQYYREEENGRGNFPPRFSGLQFPNYSSELNVNALELDDSALYLCASSPGTISYEQYFGPGTRLTVT.